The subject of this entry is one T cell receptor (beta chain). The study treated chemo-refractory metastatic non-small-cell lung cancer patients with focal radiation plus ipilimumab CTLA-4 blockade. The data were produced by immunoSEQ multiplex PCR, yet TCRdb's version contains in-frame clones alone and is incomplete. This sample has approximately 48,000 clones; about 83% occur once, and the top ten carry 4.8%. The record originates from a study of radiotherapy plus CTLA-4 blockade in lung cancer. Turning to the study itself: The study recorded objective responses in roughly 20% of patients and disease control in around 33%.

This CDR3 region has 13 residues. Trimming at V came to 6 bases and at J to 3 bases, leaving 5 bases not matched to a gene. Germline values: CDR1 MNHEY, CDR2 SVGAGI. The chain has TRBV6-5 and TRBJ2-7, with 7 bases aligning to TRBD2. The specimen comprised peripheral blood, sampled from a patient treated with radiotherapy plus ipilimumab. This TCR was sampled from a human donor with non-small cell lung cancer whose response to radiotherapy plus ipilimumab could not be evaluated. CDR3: CASRLATNYEQYF. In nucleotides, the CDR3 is TGTGCCAGCAGACTAGCGACAAACTACGAGCAGTACTTC.